The 12 T cell receptor beta chains below all came from one sample that was sequenced in a study of blood T cell repertoires in COVID-19 (dated by TCRdb to the early 2020s). The library was produced with the immunoSEQ multiplex PCR assay. TCRdb re-hosts the immuneACCESS table, in-frame sequences only. Its copies lack some clones; in the studies checked, an unresolved V gene accounts for under half of them, and the cause for the rest is not known. The sample includes approximately 54,000 clones, with more than 80% observed a single time. The ten top clones hold around 5.3% of the sample. Material: peripheral blood. The receptors here all came from a woman in her sixties with acute or convalescent COVID-19.

This clone was detected only once. The chain combines TRBV28 with TRBJ1-1; D unresolved. CDR1 MDHEN and CDR2 SYDVKM come from the germline V gene. This CDR3 is built from 11 residues. With 3 bases removed from V and 10 bases from J, the gap between germline ends came to 9 bases. The CDR3 DNA reads as TGTGCCAGCAGTTTCATGGACTTAGCTTTCTTT. Encoded protein: CASSFMDLAFF. The full variable domain, rest sourced from reference TRBV28 and TRBJ1-1, is DVKVTQSSRYLVKRTGEKVFLECVQDMDHENMFWYRQDPGLGLRLIYFSYDVKMKEKGDIPEGYSVSREKKERFSLILESASTNQTSMYLCASSFMDLAFFGQGTRLTVV.

This chain connects TRBV6-5 to TRBJ2-7, with D unresolved. Between the trimmed V and J ends, which lost 6 bases and 4 bases, there was a span of 10 bases. Per germline, CDR1 MNHEY and CDR2 SVGAGI. There are 12 residues in the CDR3. The CDR3 spells CASRSEVYEQYF. The CDR3 coding sequence is TGTGCCAGCAGATCAGAGGTGTACGAGCAGTACTTC.

V gene TRBV14 combines with J gene TRBJ2-7, with TRBD2 matching over 14 bases. J gave up 6 bases and V 5 bases, and 12 bases lay outside the gene matches. The CDR3 is made up of 17 amino acids. Germline loops: CDR1 SGHDN, CDR2 FVKESK. CDR3 bases: TGTGCCAGCAGCGACGCGGGACTAGCGGGAGTAGTCGGCGAGCAGTACTTC. This gives the protein CASSDAGLAGVVGEQYF. Looking up the rest from reference TRBV14 and TRBJ2-7 gives the full variable domain: EAGVTQFPSHSVIEKGQTVTLRCDPISGHDNLYWYRRVMGKEIKFLLHFVKESKQDESGMPNNRFLAERTGGTYSTLKVQPAELEDSGVYFCASSDAGLAGVVGEQYFGPGTRLTVT.

The chain carries TRBV6-5 and TRBJ1-1; 10 positions agree with TRBD1. J gave up 4 bases and V 8 bases, and 10 bases lay outside the gene matches. CDR3 length: 15 residues. The V gene's germline CDR1 is MNHEY and CDR2 SVGAGI. The CDR3 is CASLGQGISITEAFF. CDR3 DNA sequence: TGTGCCAGCCTGGGACAGGGGATCTCGATCACTGAAGCTTTCTTT.

This sequence joins TRBV30 and TRBJ2-7, with TRBD1 matching over 7 bases. This CDR3 spans 15 amino acids. Trimming took 2 bases from V and 5 from J; bases not matched to a gene: 12. Germline V CDR1 and CDR2: GTSNPN, SVGIG (reference sequence). CDR3 loop: CAWSKLPGQQNEQYF. In DNA form, the CDR3 reads TGTGCCTGGAGTAAACTTCCGGGACAGCAAAACGAGCAGTACTTC.

The V gene is TRBV11-3, the J gene TRBJ2-2, with TRBD2 matching over 12 bases. The CDR3 is made up of 16 amino acids. The ends lost 3 bases at V and 7 bases at J; junction bases unmatched: 6. In germline, CDR1 is SGHNT, CDR2 YENEEA. CDR3 amino acids: CASSFGLAGGLGELFF. Written as DNA, the CDR3 is TGTGCCAGCAGCTTCGGGCTAGCGGGAGGGCTCGGGGAGCTGTTTTTT.

The chain carries TRBV7-2 and TRBJ1-2; 9 bases fit TRBD1. The CDR3 is made up of 14 amino acids. V lost 5 bases to trimming and J lost 5 bases; unmatched junction nucleotides: 6. Germline V gene data show CDR1 as SGHTA and CDR2 as FQGNSA. CDR3 in DNA: TGTGCCAGCAGCACCCTGACAGGGGGTTATGGCTACACCTTC. Its translation is CASSTLTGGYGYTF.

The rearrangement links TRBV19 to TRBJ1-1, with D maybe TRBD1 (6 bases). CDR1 is LNHDA and CDR2 is SQIVND in the germline V gene (reference sequence). This CDR3 region has 14 residues. V lost 1 base to trimming and J lost 6 bases, with 12 bases between them. CDR3 region: CASSIAEGDPEAFF. CDR3 in DNA: TGTGCCAGTAGTATAGCCGAGGGGGACCCTGAAGCTTTCTTT.

Here the CDR3 reads CAWSFSGSYEQYF. The CDR3 DNA follows: TGTGCCTGGAGTTTTTCCGGCTCCTACGAGCAGTACTTC. This rearrangement joins TRBV30 to TRBJ2-7; D is uncertain. V gave up 2 bases and J gave up 0 bases, with 8 bases separating them. Germline V gene lookup returns CDR1 GTSNPN and CDR2 SVGIG (reference sequence). This CDR3 comprises 13 residues.

This clone was detected once. The V call is TRBV6-5, the J call TRBJ1-1; 8 nucleotides agree with TRBD1. This CDR3 comprises 15 residues. The germline CDR1 and CDR2 sequences are MNHEY and SVGAGI. V was clipped by 8 bases and J by 1 base; unmatched bases: 9. CDR3 loop: CASGERDRPNTEAFF. The CDR3 region has the DNA TGTGCCAGCGGGGAGAGGGACAGGCCGAACACTGAAGCTTTCTTT.

DNA for the CDR3: TGTGCCAGCAGGCGGGACAGGGGGCTTGGCTACACCTTC. Residues: CASRRDRGLGYTF. This sequence joins TRBV2 and TRBJ1-2; 12 bases are shared with TRBD1. Trimming cost V 6 bases and J 7 bases; bases outside gene matches: 3. There are 13 residues in the CDR3. Germline assignment: CDR1 SNHLY and CDR2 FYNNEI.

This clone was detected only a few times. The gene calls are TRBV11-3 and TRBJ1-1; TRBD1 might be the D (5 bases). The CDR3 contains 13 residues. CDR1 is SGHNT, CDR2 YENEEA, per germline. V lost 5 bases, J lost 5 bases, and 12 bases lay in between. CDR3 nucleotides: TGTGCCAGCAGCCGAGACAGAAAAACTGAAGCTTTCTTT. It codes for CASSRDRKTEAFF.